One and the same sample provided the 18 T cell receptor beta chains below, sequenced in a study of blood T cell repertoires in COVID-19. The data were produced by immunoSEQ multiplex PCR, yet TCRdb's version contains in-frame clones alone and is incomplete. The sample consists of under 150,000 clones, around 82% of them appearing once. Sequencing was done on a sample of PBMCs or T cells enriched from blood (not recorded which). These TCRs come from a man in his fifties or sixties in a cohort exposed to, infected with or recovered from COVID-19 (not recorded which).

The CDR3 DNA reads TGTGCCAGCAGTGAAGGGAGCGGACTAGCGTACCCCTACAATGAGCAGTTCTTC. Translating it yields CASSEGSGLAYPYNEQFF. This sequence joins TRBV6-1 and TRBJ2-1; TRBD2 matches at 9 bases. The junction had 9 bases not matched to a gene; V was cut back by 1 base and J by 2 bases. This CDR3 has 18 amino acids. Germline lookup yields CDR1 MNHNS and CDR2 SASEGT.

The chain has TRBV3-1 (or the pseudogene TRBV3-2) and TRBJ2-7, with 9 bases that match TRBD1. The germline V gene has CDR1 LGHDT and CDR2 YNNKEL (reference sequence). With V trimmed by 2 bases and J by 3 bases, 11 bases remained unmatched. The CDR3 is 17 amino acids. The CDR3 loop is CASSQWAGTGPIYEQYF. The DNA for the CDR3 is TGTGCCAGCAGCCAATGGGCCGGGACAGGGCCCATCTACGAGCAGTACTTC.

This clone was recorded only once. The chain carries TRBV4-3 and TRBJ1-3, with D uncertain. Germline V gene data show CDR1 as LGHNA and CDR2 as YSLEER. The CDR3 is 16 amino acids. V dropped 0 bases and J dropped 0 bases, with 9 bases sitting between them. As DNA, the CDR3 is TGCGCCAGCAGCCAAGATCTAGGCGCCTCTGGAAACACCATATATTTT. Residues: CASSQDLGASGNTIYF.

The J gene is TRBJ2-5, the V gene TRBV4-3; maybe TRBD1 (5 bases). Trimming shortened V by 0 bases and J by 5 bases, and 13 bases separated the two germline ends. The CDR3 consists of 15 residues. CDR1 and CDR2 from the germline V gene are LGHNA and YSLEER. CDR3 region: CASSQDLLDSETQYF. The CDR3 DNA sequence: TGCGCCAGCAGCCAAGATTTGCTAGACAGCGAGACCCAGTACTTC.

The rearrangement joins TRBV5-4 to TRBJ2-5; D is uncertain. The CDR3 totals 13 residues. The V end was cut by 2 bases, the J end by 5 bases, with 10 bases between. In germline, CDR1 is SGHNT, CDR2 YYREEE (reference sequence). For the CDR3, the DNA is TGTGCCAGCAGCTTCCCGGGTTTGGAGACCCAGTACTTC. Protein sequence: CASSFPGLETQYF.

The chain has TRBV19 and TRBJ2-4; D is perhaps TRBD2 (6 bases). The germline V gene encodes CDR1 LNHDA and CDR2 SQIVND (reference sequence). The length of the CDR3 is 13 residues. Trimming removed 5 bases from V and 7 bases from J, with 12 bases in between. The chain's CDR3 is CASSPQRANIQYF. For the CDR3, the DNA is TGTGCCAGTAGTCCACAGCGGGCGAACATTCAGTACTTC.

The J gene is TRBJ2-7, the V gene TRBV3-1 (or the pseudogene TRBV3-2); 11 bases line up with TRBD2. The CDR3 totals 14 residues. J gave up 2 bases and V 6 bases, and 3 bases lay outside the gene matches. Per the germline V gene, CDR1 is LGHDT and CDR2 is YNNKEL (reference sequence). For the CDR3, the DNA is TGTGCCAGCAGTTATAGCGGGGGGGCCTACGAGCAGTACTTC. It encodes CASSYSGGAYEQYF.

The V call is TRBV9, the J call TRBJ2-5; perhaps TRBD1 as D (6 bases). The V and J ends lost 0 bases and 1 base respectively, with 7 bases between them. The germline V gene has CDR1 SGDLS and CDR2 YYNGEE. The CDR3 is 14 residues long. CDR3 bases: TGTGCCAGCAGCGTAGGCAGGGGCCAAGAGACCCAGTACTTC. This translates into CASSVGRGQETQYF. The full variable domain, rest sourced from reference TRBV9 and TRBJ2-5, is DSGVTQTPKHLITATGQRVTLRCSPRSGDLSVYWYQQSLDQGLQFLIQYYNGEERAKGNILERFSAQQFPDLHSELNLSSLELGDSALYFCASSVGRGQETQYFGPGTRLLVL.

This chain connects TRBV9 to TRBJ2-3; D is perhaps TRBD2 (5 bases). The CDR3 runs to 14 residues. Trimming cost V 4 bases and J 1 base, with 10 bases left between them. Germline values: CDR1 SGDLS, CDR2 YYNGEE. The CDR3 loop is CASSREGRTDTQYF. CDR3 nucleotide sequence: TGTGCCAGCAGCCGGGAAGGGCGCACAGATACGCAGTATTTT.

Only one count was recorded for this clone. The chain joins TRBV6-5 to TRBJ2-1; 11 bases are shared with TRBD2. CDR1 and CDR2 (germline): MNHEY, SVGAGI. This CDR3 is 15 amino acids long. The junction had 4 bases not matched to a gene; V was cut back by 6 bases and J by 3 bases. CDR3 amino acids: CASRTGLADYNEQFF. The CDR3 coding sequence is TGTGCCAGCAGAACGGGACTAGCGGACTACAATGAGCAGTTCTTC.

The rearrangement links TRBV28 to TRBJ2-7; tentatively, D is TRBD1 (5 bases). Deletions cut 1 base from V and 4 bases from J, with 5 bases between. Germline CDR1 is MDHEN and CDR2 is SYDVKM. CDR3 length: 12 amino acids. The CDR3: CASSLSGYEQYF. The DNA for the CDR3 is TGTGCCAGCAGTTTATCAGGGTACGAGCAGTACTTC. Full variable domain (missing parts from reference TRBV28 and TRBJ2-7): DVKVTQSSRYLVKRTGEKVFLECVQDMDHENMFWYRQDPGLGLRLIYFSYDVKMKEKGDIPEGYSVSREKKERFSLILESASTNQTSMYLCASSLSGYEQYFGPGTRLTVT.

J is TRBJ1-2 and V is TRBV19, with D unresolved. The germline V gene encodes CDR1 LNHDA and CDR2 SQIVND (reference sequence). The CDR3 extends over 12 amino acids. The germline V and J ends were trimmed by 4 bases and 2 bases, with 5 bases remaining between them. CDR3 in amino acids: CASSSGNYGYTF. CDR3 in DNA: TGTGCCAGTAGTAGCGGAAACTATGGCTACACCTTC. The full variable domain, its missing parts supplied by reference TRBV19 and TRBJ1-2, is DGGITQSPKYLFRKEGQNVTLSCEQNLNHDAMYWYRQDPGQGLRLIYYSQIVNDFQKGDIAEGYSVSREKKESFPLTVTSAQKNPTAFYLCASSSGNYGYTFGSGTRLTVV.

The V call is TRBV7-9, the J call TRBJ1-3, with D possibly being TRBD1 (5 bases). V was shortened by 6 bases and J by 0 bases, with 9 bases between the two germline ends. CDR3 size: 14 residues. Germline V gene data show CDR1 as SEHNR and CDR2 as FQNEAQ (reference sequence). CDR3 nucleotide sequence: TGTGCCAGCAGGATAGGGGTCTCTGGAAACACCATATATTTT. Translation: CASRIGVSGNTIYF.

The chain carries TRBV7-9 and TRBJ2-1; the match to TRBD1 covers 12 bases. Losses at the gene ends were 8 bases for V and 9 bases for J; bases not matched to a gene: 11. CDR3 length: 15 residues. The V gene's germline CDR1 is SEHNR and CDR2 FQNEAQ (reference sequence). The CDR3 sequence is CASGRDRGLSSEQFF. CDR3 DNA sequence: TGTGCCAGCGGACGGGACAGGGGGCTGTCTAGTGAGCAGTTCTTC.

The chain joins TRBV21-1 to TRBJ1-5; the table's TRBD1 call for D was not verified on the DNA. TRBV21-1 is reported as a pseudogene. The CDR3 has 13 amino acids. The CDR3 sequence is CASSSRGNQPQHF. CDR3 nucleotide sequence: TGTGCCAGCAGCAGCAGGGGTAACCAGCCCCAGCATTTT.

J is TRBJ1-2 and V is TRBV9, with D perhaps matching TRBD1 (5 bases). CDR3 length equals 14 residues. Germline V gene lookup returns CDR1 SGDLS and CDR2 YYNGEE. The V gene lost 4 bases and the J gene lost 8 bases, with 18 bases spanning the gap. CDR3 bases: TGTGCCAGCAGCCGCCTTCAAGGGGCTGGGGGCTACACCTTC. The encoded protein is CASSRLQGAGGYTF.

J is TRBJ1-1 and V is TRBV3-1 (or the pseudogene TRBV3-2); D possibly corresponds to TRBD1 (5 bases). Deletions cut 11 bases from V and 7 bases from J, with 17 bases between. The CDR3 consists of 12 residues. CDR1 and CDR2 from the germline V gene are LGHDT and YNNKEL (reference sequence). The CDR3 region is CACQKTGDEAFF. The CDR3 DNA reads TGTGCCTGCCAAAAGACGGGGGATGAAGCTTTCTTT.

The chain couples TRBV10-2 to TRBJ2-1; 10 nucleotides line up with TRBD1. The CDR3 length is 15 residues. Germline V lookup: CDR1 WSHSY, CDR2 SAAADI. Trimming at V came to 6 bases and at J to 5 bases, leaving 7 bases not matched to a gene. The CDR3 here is CASRAPGQGHNEQFF. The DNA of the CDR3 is TGCGCCAGCAGGGCCCCGGGACAGGGGCACAATGAGCAGTTCTTC.